This T cell receptor beta chain was retrieved from a study of cytomegalovirus exposure and HLA in healthy donors. The overall study: It was reported in a later analysis that the 120 or so validation repertoires used the same platform as the roughly 700 first-cohort repertoires.

Remarks on this clone: Antigen: not known.

The V end lost 0 bases, the J end lost 3 bases, and 9 bases lay between the germline ends. Per the germline V gene, CDR1 is MNHEY and CDR2 is SVGAGI. CDR3 length: 15 amino acids. Sequencing was performed with immunoSEQ multiplex PCR; in TCRdb, only in-frame clones are kept and a portion is missing. The sample lists a few hundred thousand clones, about 91% occurring once. Overall study results and limits: Subsequent analysis revealed that first-cohort TCR clusters tended to co-occur in the roughly 120 validation repertoires. The dataset shows that most TCR sequences were rare, while some public TCRs occurred in many donors. A few CMV-associated chains proved CMV antigen-specific in vitro.

This clonotype was sampled from a woman under 30 in good health and CMV-seronegative. Sequencing was carried out using PBMCs. This chain links TRBV6-5 with TRBJ1-5; D not resolved. CDR3 in amino acids: CASSYSRLANQPQHF. In DNA form, the CDR3 reads TGTGCCAGCAGTTACTCGAGGTTGGCCAATCAGCCCCAGCATTTT.